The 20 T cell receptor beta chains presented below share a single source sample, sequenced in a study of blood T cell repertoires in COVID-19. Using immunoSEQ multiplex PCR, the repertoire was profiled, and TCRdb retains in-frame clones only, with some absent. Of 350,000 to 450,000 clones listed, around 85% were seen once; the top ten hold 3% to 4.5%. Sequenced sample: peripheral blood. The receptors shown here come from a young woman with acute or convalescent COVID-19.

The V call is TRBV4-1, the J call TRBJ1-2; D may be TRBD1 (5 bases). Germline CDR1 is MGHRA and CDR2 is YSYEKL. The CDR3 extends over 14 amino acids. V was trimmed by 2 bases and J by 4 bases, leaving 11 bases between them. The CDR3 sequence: CASSQMKTVYGYTF. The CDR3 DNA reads TGCGCCAGCAGCCAAATGAAGACAGTCTATGGCTACACCTTC.

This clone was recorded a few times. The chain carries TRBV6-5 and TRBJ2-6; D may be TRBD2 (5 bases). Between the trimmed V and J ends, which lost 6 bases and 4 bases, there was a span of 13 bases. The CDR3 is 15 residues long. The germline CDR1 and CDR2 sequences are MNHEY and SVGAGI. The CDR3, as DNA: TGTGCCAGCAGGGCTGCGGGTTCGGGGGCCAACGTCCTGACTTTC. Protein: CASRAAGSGANVLTF.

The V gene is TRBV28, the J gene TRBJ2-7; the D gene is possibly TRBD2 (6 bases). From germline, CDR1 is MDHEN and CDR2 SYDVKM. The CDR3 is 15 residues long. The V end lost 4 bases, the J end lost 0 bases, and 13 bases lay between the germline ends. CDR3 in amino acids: CASSSWTGDSYEQYF. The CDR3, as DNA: TGTGCCAGCAGTTCCTGGACGGGAGACTCCTACGAGCAGTACTTC.

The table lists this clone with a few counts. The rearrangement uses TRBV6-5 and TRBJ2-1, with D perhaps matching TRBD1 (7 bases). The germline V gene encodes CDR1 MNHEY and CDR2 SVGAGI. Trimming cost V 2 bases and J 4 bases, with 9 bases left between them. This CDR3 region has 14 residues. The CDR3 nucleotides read TGTGCCAGCAGTTACGCGGGACAGTACAATGAGCAGTTCTTC. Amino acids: CASSYAGQYNEQFF.

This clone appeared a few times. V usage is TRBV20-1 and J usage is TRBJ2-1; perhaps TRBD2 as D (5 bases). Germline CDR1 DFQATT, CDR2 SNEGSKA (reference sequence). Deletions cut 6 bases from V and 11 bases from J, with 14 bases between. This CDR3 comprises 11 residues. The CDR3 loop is CSAIPGGQQFF. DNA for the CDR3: TGCAGTGCCATCCCGGGCGGGCAGCAGTTCTTC.

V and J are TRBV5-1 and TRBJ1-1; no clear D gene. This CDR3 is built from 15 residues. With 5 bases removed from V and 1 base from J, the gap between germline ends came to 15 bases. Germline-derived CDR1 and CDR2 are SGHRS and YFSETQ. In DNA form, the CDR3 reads TGCGCCAGCAGGCCCGGGGAGGTTGCGAACACTGAAGCTTTCTTT. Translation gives CASRPGEVANTEAFF.

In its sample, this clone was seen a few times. In DNA form, the CDR3 reads TGTGCCAGTAGTATAGAGTCGGCGGCCCAAGCTTTCTTT. It translates to CASSIESAAQAFF. The V gene is TRBV19, the J gene TRBJ1-1; D is unresolved. From germline, CDR1 is LNHDA and CDR2 SQIVND (reference sequence). The CDR3 loop spans 13 amino acids. The V and J ends lost 0 bases and 9 bases respectively, with 11 bases between them.

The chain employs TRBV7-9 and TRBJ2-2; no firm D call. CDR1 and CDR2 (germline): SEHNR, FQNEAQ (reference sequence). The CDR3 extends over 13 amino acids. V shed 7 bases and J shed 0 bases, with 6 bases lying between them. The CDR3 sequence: CASISANTGELFF. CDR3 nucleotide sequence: TGTGCCAGCATCAGCGCGAACACCGGGGAGCTGTTTTTT. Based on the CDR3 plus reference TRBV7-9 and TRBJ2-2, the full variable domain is DTGVSQNPRHKITKRGQNVTFRCDPISEHNRLYWYRQTLGQGPEFLTYFQNEAQLEKSRLLSDRFSAERPKGSFSTLEIQRTEQGDSAMYLCASISANTGELFFGEGSRLTVL.

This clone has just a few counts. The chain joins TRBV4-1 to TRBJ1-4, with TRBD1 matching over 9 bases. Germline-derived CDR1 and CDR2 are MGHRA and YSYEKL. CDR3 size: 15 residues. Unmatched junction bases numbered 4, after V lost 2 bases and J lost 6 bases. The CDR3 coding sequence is TGCGCCAGCAGCCAACCGGGACAGGGAGATGAAAAACTGTTTTTT. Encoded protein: CASSQPGQGDEKLFF.

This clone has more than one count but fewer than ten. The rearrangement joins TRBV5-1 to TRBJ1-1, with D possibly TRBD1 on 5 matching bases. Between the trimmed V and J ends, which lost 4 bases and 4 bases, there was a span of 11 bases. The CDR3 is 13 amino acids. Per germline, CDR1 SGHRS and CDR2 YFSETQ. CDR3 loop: CASSSRVGTEAFF. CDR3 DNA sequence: TGCGCCAGCAGCAGCAGGGTTGGCACTGAAGCTTTCTTT.

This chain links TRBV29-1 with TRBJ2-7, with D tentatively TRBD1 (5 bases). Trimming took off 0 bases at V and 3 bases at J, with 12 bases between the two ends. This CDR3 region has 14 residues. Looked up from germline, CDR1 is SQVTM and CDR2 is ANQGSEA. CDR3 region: CSVEDGAGNYEQYF. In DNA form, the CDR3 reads TGCAGCGTTGAAGATGGGGCAGGAAACTACGAGCAGTACTTC.

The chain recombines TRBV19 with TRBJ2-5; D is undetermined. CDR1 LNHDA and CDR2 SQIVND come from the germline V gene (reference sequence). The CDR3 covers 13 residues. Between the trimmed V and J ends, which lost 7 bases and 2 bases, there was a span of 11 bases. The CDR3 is CASTAAPQETQYF. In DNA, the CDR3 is TGTGCCAGTACCGCGGCACCACAAGAGACCCAGTACTTC.

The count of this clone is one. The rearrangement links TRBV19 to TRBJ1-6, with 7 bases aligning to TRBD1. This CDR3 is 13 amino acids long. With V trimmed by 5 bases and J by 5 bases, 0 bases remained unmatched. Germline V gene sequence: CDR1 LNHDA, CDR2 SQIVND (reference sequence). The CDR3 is CASSDRDNSPLHF. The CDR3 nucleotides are TGTGCCAGTAGTGACAGGGATAATTCACCCCTCCACTTT.

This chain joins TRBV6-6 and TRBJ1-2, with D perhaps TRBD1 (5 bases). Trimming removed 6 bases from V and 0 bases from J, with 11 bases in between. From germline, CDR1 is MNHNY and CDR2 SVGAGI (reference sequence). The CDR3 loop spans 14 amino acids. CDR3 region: CASRPGLANYGYTF. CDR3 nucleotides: TGTGCCAGCAGACCAGGGTTAGCTAACTATGGCTACACCTTC.

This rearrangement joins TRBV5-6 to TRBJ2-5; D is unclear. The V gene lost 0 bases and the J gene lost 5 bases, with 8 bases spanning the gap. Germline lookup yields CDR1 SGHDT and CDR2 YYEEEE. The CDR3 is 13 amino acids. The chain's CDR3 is CASSLGPLETQYF. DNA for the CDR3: TGTGCCAGCAGCTTGGGGCCTTTGGAGACCCAGTACTTC.

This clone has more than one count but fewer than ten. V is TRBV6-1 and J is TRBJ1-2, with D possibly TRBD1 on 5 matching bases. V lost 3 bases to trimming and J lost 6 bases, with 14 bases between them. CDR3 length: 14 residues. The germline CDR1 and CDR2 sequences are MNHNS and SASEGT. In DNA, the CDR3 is TGTGCCAGCAGTGAGGATGGGGGGGTCCATGGCTACACCTTC. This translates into CASSEDGGVHGYTF.

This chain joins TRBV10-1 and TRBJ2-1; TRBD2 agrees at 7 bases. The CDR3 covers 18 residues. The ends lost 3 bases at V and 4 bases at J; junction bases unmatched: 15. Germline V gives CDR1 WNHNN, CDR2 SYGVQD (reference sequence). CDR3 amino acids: CASSDHGLSGGSYNEQFF. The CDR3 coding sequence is TGCGCCAGCAGTGATCATGGGCTATCGGGGGGTTCATACAATGAGCAGTTCTTC.

In DNA, the CDR3 is TGTGCCAGCGGGGACTGGCGGAACACTGAAGCTTTCTTT. Residues: CASGDWRNTEAFF. This sequence joins TRBV27 and TRBJ1-1, with a possible D match to TRBD1 (5 bases). Trimming shortened V by 8 bases and J by 1 base, and 11 bases separated the two germline ends. Germline assignment: CDR1 MNHEY and CDR2 SMNVEV (reference sequence). CDR3 length: 13 residues.

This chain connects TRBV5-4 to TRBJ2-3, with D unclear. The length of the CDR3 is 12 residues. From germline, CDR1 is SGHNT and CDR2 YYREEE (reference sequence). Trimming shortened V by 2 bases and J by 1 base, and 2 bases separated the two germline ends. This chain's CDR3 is CASSFGTDTQYF. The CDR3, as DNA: TGTGCCAGCAGCTTCGGCACAGATACGCAGTATTTT. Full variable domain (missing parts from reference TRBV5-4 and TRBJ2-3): ETGVTQSPTHLIKTRGQQVTLRCSSQSGHNTVSWYQQALGQGPQFIFQYYREEENGRGNFPPRFSGLQFPNYSSELNVNALELDDSALYLCASSFGTDTQYFGPGTRLTVL.

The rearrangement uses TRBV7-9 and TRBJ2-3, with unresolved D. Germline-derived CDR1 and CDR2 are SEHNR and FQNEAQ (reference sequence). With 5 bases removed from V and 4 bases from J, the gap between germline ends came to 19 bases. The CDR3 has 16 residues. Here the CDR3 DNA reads TGTGCCAGCAGCGGCAGGTCGCAGGTGGTACCAGATACGCAGTATTTT. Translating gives CASSGRSQVVPDTQYF. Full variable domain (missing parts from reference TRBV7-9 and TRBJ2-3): DTGVSQNPRHKITKRGQNVTFRCDPISEHNRLYWYRQTLGQGPEFLTYFQNEAQLEKSRLLSDRFSAERPKGSFSTLEIQRTEQGDSAMYLCASSGRSQVVPDTQYFGPGTRLTVL.